This paragraph reports one TCR beta chain. The antigen remains undetermined. The entry originates in a study of T cells in Graves' hyperthyroidism and ophthalmopathy. Clinical symptoms, serum thyroxine, TRAb, thyroid ultrasound and orbital computed tomography established diagnosis. Points from the study as a whole: Among thyroid clonotypes expanded above 0.001, most also appeared in blood.

RNA transcripts gave rise to amplified TCR beta CDR3 regions. The HTBI primer set served for first-round RT-PCR of the TCR CDR3. TCRdb passed the multiplex PCR reads through MiXCR, listing each CDR3 protein once. This repertoire shows around 620,000 distinct CDR3 sequences, around 42% found once; its top ten account for roughly 19%. The source of this sequence is an adult woman with Graves' disease, either hyperthyroidism or ophthalmopathy (not recorded which). The sequenced material came from peripheral blood or thyroid tissue (not recorded which).

The CDR3 region has the DNA TGTGCCACCAGCAGGCGAAGGGACAGAAACTATGGCTACACCTTC. It codes for CATSRRRDRNYGYTF. The rearrangement uses TRBV15 and TRBJ1-2; TRBD1 aligns across 7 bases. Germline V gene lookup returns CDR1 LNHNV and CDR2 YYDKDF (reference sequence). The CDR3 runs 15 residues. V shed 3 bases, J shed 2 bases, and the junction held 6 bases outside the gene matches.